This T cell receptor beta chain appears in the sequencing data of a study of PD-L1 blockade in urothelial cancer. Synthetically made TCR analog templates were put into each PCR as spikes. Repertoires were generated with immunoSEQ multiplex PCR, while TCRdb's copy carries only in-frame clones and drops some. The data contain fewer than 90,000 clones, less than 95% of them singletons. V lost 2 bases to trimming and J lost 6 bases, with 18 bases between them. Germline-derived CDR1 and CDR2 are SGHNT and YYREEE (reference sequence). The CDR3 consists of 15 residues. The time point is: peripheral blood 6 weeks after treatment start.

The chain couples TRBV5-4 to TRBJ2-7, with D possibly being TRBD1 (8 bases). This receptor was taken from an elderly woman with urothelial cancer. The sample consisted of PBMCs, taken around atezolizumab (anti-PD-L1) treatment. CDR3: CASSFADRGGREQYF. The CDR3 DNA follows: TGTGCCAGCAGCTTTGCTGACAGGGGAGGGCGCGAGCAGTACTTC.